One sample yielded the 16 T cell receptor beta chains listed below, sequenced in a study of shared T cell receptors in the human thymus (dated by TCRdb to 2020 to 2023). Library preparation employed the immunoSEQ multiplex PCR assay. This is the immuneACCESS table as TCRdb keeps it, with only in-frame sequences that have V and J called. A part of the clones is gone; compared with another copy, unresolved V genes explain less than half, and the rest is unexplained. The table for this sample lists about 730,000 clones; approximately 83% of them were counted only once. The top ten hold 0.008% to 0.011% of the sample. This same sample was also taken into another study, of human thymus T cells.

The sequenced sample was thymocytes. These receptors all stem from a girl in the first two years of life with a congenital heart defect. Donor details come from another sample of the same person, matched by shared clones.

V and J are TRBV27 and TRBJ1-5; TRBD1 aligns across 8 bases. CDR1 and CDR2 from the germline V gene are MNHEY and SMNVEV (reference sequence). The CDR3 has 16 residues. J gave up 4 bases and V 4 bases, and 9 bases lay outside the gene matches. Here the CDR3 DNA reads TGTGCCAGCAGTTCCAAGGGGACAGGCACAAATCAGCCCCAGCATTTT. Translation gives CASSSKGTGTNQPQHF.

The V gene is TRBV5-4, the J gene TRBJ2-5; no clear D. The length of the CDR3 is 11 residues. Trimming took off 3 bases at V and 8 bases at J, with 8 bases between the two ends. Germline V CDR1 and CDR2: SGHNT, YYREEE (reference sequence). The CDR3 DNA reads as TGTGCCAGCAGCTCCCCTACCACCCAGTACTTC. Encoded protein: CASSSPTTQYF. The complete variable domain, with remaining parts taken from reference TRBV5-4 and TRBJ2-5, reads ETGVTQSPTHLIKTRGQQVTLRCSSQSGHNTVSWYQQALGQGPQFIFQYYREEENGRGNFPPRFSGLQFPNYSSELNVNALELDDSALYLCASSSPTTQYFGPGTRLLVL.

The rearrangement uses TRBV7-2 and TRBJ2-1; D might be TRBD2 (5 bases). CDR3 length equals 14 residues. Germline CDR1 reads SGHTA; CDR2 reads FQGNSA. The V gene lost 8 bases and the J gene lost 3 bases, with 14 bases spanning the gap. The CDR3 region is CASLPRAGYNEQFF. In DNA, the CDR3 is TGTGCCAGCCTCCCTAGGGCGGGCTACAATGAGCAGTTCTTC.

This clone was observed a handful of times. The V and J genes are TRBV10-2 and TRBJ2-7; 9 bases match TRBD1. The CDR3 has 14 amino acids. V lost 8 bases, J lost 6 bases, and 11 bases stayed unmatched. Germline CDR1 reads WSHSY; CDR2 reads SAAADI. In nucleotides, the CDR3 is TGCGCCAGCGGGGGACAGGGCATGTCGGGCGAGCAGTACTTC. Encoded protein: CASGGQGMSGEQYF.

The V gene is TRBV14, the J gene TRBJ2-2, with 10 bases identical to TRBD2. The CDR3 extends over 18 amino acids. The V gene end was trimmed by 3 bases and the J gene end by 4 bases; junction bases not matched to a gene: 11. Germline assignment: CDR1 SGHDN and CDR2 FVKESK. CDR3 in DNA: TGTGCCAGCAGCCATAGGAGTTTGGGGACTAGCGTCACCGGGGAGCTGTTTTTT. Its translation: CASSHRSLGTSVTGELFF.

The rearrangement links TRBV28 to TRBJ1-2, with a weak D call TRBD1 (6 bases). The V end was cut by 3 bases, the J end by 4 bases, with 24 bases between. The germline gives CDR1 MDHEN, CDR2 SYDVKM. The length of the CDR3 is 18 residues. The CDR3 bases are TGTGCCAGCAGTTTTTTTATTGGCAGGGGTGGCTCTGGCTATGGCTACACCTTC. This translates into CASSFFIGRGGSGYGYTF.

The CDR3 region has the DNA TGTGCCAGCAGCCCAAAAAGCAGGGGGCCGGGATATGGTGGCTACACCTTC. Translating gives CASSPKSRGPGYGGYTF. The chain is built from TRBV9 and TRBJ1-2, with 8 bases that match TRBD1. The CDR3 length is 17 residues. After removal of 4 bases from V and 7 bases from J, the junction contained 18 bases not matched to a gene. Germline CDR1 reads SGDLS; CDR2 reads YYNGEE. The full variable domain, with the rest looked up from reference TRBV9 and TRBJ1-2, is DSGVTQTPKHLITATGQRVTLRCSPRSGDLSVYWYQQSLDQGLQFLIQYYNGEERAKGNILERFSAQQFPDLHSELNLSSLELGDSALYFCASSPKSRGPGYGGYTFGSGTRLTVV.

The rearrangement uses TRBV19 and TRBJ1-5; D ambiguous. The germline CDR1 and CDR2 sequences are LNHDA and SQIVND (reference sequence). Trimming left V 8 bases short and J 3 bases short, with 20 bases between. The CDR3 covers 16 residues. The chain's CDR3 is CASHPLRSNSNQPQHF. The CDR3 DNA is TGTGCCAGTCACCCCTTGAGATCCAACTCCAATCAGCCCCAGCATTTT.

The chain uses TRBV5-5 and TRBJ1-1; D is undetermined. V was pared by 0 bases and J by 1 base, with 10 bases between. The CDR3 is made up of 15 amino acids. In germline, CDR1 is SGHKS, CDR2 YYEKEE (reference sequence). Here the CDR3 reads CASSLGCSENTEAFF. CDR3 sequence (DNA): TGTGCCAGCAGCTTGGGTTGTTCAGAGAACACTGAAGCTTTCTTT. Variable domain in full (rest from reference TRBV5-5 and TRBJ1-1): DAGVTQSPTHLIKTRGQQVTLRCSPISGHKSVSWYQQVLGQGPQFIFQYYEKEERGRGNFPDRFSARQFPNYSSELNVNALLLGDSALYLCASSLGCSENTEAFFGQGTRLTVV.

CDR3 region: CASSGTGEKLFF. CDR3 coding DNA: TGCGCCAGCAGCGGGACTGGGGAAAAACTGTTTTTT. The gene calls are TRBV4-1 and TRBJ1-4; D perhaps matches TRBD1 (5 bases). The CDR3 spans 12 residues. Trimming removed 5 bases from V and 8 bases from J, with 9 bases in between. Looked up from germline, CDR1 is MGHRA and CDR2 is YSYEKL.

The rearrangement links TRBV28 to TRBJ2-7, with 7 bases lining up with TRBD1. CDR1 is MDHEN and CDR2 is SYDVKM in the germline V gene. V gave up 5 bases and J gave up 7 bases; unmatched junction bases: 11. The CDR3 has 14 amino acids. CDR3 coding DNA: TGTGCCAGCAGTCACACCGGACAGGTTGAGGAGCAGTACTTC. Its translation is CASSHTGQVEEQYF.

V is TRBV10-3 and J is TRBJ1-2; 8 bases fit TRBD1. Losses at the gene ends were 11 bases for V and 6 bases for J; bases not matched to a gene: 8. Germline values: CDR1 ENHRY, CDR2 SYGVKD. The CDR3 spans 12 residues. CDR3 coding DNA: TGTGCCGCCCGGACAGGGACTCATGGCTACACCTTC. Translated: CAARTGTHGYTF.

This clone was detected only once. The sample contains more than one DNA sequence encoding this CDR3. The chain couples TRBV18 to TRBJ1-2, with 10 bases matching TRBD1. Trimming took 0 bases from V and 5 from J; bases not matched to a gene: 0. This CDR3 spans 14 amino acids. Germline CDR1 reads KGHSH; CDR2 reads LQKENI. As DNA, the CDR3 is TGTGCCAGCTCACCACCGGGACAGGGGTATGGCTACACCTTC. Protein product: CASSPPGQGYGYTF.

V and J are TRBV7-2 and TRBJ2-5; 7 nucleotides agree with TRBD2. The tail of the sequence fits TRBJ2-7 better, so the J call may be wrong. The CDR3 has 14 residues. CDR1 and CDR2 from the germline V gene are SGHTA and FQGNSA. The CDR3 region is CASSHRLALYEQYF. The CDR3 DNA follows: TGTGCCAGCAGCCACAGACTAGCCCTCTACGAGCAGTACTTC.

This clone was seen only once. The genes are TRBV5-1 and TRBJ1-2, with 9 bases matching TRBD1. The germline gives CDR1 SGHRS, CDR2 YFSETQ. V shed 0 bases and J 3 bases; nucleotides not matched to a gene: 6. The CDR3 covers 16 residues. The CDR3 DNA reads as TGCGCCAGCAGCTTGGCACAGGGGGCGACTCACTATGGCTACACCTTC. It codes for CASSLAQGATHYGYTF.

There are a few counts of this clone. The CDR3 coding sequence is TGTGCCAGCAGCGTAACAGCACAGGGACACTTAGGGAACACTGAAGCTTTCTTT. Translated: CASSVTAQGHLGNTEAFF. The rearrangement joins TRBV9 to TRBJ1-1, with D possibly TRBD1 on 6 matching bases. CDR3 length: 18 amino acids. Trimming removed 1 base at V and 1 base at J, with 20 bases between. The germline V gene encodes CDR1 SGDLS and CDR2 YYNGEE.